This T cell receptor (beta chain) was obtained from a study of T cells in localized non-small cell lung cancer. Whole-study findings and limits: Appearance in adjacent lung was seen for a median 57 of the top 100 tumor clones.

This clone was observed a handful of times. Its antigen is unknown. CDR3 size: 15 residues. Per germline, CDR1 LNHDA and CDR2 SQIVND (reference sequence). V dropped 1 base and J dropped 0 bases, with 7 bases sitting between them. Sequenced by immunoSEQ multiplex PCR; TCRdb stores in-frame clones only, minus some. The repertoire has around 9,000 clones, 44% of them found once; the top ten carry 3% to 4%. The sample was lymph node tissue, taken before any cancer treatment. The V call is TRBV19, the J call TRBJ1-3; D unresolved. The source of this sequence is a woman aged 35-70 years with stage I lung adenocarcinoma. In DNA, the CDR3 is TGTGCCAGTAGTATAGCGTTCACCTCTGGAAACACCATATATTTT. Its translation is CASSIAFTSGNTIYF.